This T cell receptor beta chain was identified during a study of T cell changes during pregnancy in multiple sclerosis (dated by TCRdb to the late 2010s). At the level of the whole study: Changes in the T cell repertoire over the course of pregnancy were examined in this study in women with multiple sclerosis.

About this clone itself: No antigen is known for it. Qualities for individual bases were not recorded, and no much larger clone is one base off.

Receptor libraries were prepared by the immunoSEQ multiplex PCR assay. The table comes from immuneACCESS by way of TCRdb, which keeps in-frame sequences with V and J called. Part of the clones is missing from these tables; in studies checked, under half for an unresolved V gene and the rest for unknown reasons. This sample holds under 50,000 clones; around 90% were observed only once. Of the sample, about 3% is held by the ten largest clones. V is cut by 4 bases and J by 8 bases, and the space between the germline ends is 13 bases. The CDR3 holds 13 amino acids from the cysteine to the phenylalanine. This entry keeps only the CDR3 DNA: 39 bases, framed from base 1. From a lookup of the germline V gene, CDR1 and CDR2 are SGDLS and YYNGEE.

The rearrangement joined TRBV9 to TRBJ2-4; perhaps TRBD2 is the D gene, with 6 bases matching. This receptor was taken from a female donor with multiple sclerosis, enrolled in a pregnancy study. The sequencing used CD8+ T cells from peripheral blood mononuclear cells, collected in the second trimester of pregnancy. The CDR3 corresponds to CASSTGTGDIQYF. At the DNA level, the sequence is TGTGCCAGCAGCACGGGGACGGGGGACATTCAGTACTTC.